This TCR beta chain was recovered during a study of blood T cell repertoires in COVID-19. The wider study: T cells, B-cell-depleted T cells, or PBMCs provided the cDNA or gDNA that served as material.

The cohort comprised adults aged about 18 to 90 years residing in 20 to 30 US areas. Cohort allocation depended upon clinical history that participants reported. In the original analysis: Reference gene primers were amplified, and this amplification served to estimate nucleated cell counts. Some clones are missing from TCRdb's copy, which holds only in-frame ones; the method was immunoSEQ multiplex PCR. The DNA was the basis for D and trimming; V, J and clone size are from that table. This table holds some 140,000 clones, roughly 80% found once. The CDR3 is 14 amino acids. V gave up 3 bases and J gave up 4 bases; unmatched junction bases: 2. Germline V gives CDR1 MRHNA, CDR2 SNTAGT.

The clonotype originates from a man aged 35 to 55 with acute COVID-19. The sequencing sample was made of PBMCs or T cells enriched from blood (not recorded which). This chain uses TRBV6-4 with TRBJ2-2, with 7 bases aligning to TRBD2. The CDR3 sequence: CASSEGRGTGELFF. CDR3 nucleotides: TGTGCCAGCAGTGAGGGGAGGGGCACCGGGGAGCTGTTTTTT.